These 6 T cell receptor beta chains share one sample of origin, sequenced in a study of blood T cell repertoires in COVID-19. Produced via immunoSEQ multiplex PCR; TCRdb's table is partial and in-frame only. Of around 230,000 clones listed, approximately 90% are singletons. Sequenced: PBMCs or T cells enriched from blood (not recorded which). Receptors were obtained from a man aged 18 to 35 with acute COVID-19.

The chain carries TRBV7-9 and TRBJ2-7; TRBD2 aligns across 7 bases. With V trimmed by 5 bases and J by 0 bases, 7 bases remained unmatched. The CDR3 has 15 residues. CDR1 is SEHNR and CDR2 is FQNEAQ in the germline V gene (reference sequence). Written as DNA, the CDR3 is TGTGCCAGCAGCAGGCGGACTAGTAGCTCCTACGAGCAGTACTTC. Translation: CASSRRTSSSYEQYF.

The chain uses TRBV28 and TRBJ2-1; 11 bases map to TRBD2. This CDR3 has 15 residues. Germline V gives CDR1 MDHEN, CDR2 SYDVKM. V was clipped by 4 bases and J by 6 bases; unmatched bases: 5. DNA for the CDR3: TGTGCCAGCAGTTCTCTCGGACTAGCGGGCAATGAGCAGTTCTTC. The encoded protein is CASSSLGLAGNEQFF. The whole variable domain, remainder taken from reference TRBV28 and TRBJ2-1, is DVKVTQSSRYLVKRTGEKVFLECVQDMDHENMFWYRQDPGLGLRLIYFSYDVKMKEKGDIPEGYSVSREKKERFSLILESASTNQTSMYLCASSSLGLAGNEQFFGPGTRLTVL.

The CDR3 DNA sequence: TGTGCCAGCAGTTCATCACAGGGGGCTAACTATGGCTACACCTTC. This gives the protein CASSSSQGANYGYTF. V gene TRBV6-6 combines with J gene TRBJ1-2; TRBD1 agrees at 8 bases. Germline CDR1 MNHNY, CDR2 SVGAGI (reference sequence). The CDR3 has 15 residues. After removal of 4 bases from V and 0 bases from J, the junction contained 4 bases not matched to a gene.

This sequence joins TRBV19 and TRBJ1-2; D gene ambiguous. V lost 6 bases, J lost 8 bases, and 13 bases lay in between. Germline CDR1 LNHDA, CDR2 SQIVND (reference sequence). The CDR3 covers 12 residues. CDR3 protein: CASREVGPGYTF. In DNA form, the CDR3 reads TGTGCCAGTAGGGAGGTCGGCCCCGGCTACACCTTC. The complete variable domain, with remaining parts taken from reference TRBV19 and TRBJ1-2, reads DGGITQSPKYLFRKEGQNVTLSCEQNLNHDAMYWYRQDPGQGLRLIYYSQIVNDFQKGDIAEGYSVSREKKESFPLTVTSAQKNPTAFYLCASREVGPGYTFGSGTRLTVV.

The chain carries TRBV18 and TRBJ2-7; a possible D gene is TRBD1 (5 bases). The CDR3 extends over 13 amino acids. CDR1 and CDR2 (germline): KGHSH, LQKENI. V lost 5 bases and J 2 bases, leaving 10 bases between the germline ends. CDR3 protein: CASSSSTAYEQYF. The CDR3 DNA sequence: TGTGCCAGCTCATCATCGACAGCCTACGAGCAGTACTTC.

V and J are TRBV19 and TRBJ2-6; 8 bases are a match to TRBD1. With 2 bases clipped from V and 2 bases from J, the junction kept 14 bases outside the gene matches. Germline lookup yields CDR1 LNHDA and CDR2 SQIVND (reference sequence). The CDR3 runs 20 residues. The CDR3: CASSIPGTRDRRTGANVLTF. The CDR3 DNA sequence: TGTGCCAGTAGTATACCCGGAACGAGGGACAGGCGGACTGGGGCCAACGTCCTGACTTTC.